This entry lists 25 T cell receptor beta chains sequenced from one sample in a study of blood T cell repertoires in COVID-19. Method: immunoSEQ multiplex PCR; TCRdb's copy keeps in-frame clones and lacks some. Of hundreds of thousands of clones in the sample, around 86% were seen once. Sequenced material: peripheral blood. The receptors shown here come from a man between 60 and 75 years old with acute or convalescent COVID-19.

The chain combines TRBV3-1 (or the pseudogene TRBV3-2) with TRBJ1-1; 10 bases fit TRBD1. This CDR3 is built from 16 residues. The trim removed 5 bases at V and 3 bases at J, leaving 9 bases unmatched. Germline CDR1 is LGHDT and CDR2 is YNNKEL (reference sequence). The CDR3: CASSTRQGALDTEAFF. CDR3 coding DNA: TGTGCCAGCAGCACACGACAGGGGGCATTGGACACTGAAGCTTTCTTT.

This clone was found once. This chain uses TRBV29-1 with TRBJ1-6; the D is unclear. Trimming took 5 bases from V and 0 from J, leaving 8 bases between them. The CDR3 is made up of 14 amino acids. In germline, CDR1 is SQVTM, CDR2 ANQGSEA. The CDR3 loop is CSVRKSSYNSPLHF. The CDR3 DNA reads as TGCAGCGTTCGAAAGAGCTCCTATAATTCACCCCTCCACTTT.

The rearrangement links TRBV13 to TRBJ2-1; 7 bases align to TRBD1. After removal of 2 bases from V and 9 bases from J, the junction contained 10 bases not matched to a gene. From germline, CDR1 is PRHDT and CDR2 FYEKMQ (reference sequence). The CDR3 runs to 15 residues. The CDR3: CASSLFRQGDGEQFF. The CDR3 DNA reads TGTGCCAGCAGCTTATTCAGGCAGGGGGACGGTGAGCAGTTCTTC. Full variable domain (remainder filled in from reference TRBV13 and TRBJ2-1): AAGVIQSPRHLIKEKRETATLKCYPIPRHDTVYWYQQGPGQDPQFLISFYEKMQSDKGSIPDRFSAQQFSDYHSELNMSSLELGDSALYFCASSLFRQGDGEQFFGPGTRLTVL.

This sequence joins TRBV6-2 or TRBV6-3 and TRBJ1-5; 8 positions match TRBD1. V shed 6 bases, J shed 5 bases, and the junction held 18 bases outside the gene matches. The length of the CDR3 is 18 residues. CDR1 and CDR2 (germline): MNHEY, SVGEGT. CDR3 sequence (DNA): TGTGCCAGCAGCGCACAACTACCCGGGACAGGCAGCGATCAGCCCCAGCATTTT. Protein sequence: CASSAQLPGTGSDQPQHF.

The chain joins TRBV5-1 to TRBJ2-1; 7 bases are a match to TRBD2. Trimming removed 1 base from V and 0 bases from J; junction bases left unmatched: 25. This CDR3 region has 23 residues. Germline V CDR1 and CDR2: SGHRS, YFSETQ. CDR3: CASSLPGEGEGPRRPGSYNEQFF. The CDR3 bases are TGCGCCAGCAGCTTGCCGGGGGAGGGAGAGGGGCCTAGACGTCCGGGCTCCTACAATGAGCAGTTCTTC.

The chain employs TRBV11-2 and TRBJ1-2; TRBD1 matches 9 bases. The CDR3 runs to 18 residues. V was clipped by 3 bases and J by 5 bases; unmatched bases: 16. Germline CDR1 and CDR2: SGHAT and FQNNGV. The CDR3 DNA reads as TGTGCCAGCAGCTTTTCCCCCCTCCAGGGACAGGGTGGTTATGGCTACACCTTC. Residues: CASSFSPLQGQGGYGYTF.

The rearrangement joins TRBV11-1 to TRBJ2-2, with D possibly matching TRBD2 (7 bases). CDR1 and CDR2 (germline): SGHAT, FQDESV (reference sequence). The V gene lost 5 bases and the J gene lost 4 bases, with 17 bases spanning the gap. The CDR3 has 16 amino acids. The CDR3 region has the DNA TGTGCCAGCAGCCTCATTGGGGGGGCGACCACCGGGGAGCTGTTTTTT. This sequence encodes CASSLIGGATTGELFF.

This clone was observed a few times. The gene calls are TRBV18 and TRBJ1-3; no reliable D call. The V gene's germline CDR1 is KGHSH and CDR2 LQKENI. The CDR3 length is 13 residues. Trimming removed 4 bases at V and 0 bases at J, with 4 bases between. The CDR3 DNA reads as TGTGCCAGCTCACGCGCCTCTGGAAACACCATATATTTT. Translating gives CASSRASGNTIYF.

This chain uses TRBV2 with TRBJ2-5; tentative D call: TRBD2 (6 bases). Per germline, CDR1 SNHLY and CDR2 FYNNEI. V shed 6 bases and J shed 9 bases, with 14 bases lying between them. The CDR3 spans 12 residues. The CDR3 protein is CASSGTGGAQYF. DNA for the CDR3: TGTGCCAGCAGCGGGACCGGAGGGGCCCAGTACTTC.

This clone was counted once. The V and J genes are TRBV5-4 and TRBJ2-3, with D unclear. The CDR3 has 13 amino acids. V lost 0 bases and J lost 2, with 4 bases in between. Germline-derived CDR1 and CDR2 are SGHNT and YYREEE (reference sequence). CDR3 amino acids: CASSLDYTDTQYF. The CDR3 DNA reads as TGTGCCAGCAGCTTGGACTACACAGATACGCAGTATTTT.

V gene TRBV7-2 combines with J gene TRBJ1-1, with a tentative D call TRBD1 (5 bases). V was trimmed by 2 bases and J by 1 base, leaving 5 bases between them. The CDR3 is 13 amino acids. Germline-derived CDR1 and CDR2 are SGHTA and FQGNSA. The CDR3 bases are TGTGCCAGCAGCTTAACAGGGAACACTGAAGCTTTCTTT. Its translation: CASSLTGNTEAFF.

The CDR3 reads CASMGAIIGTDTQYF. The DNA of the CDR3 is TGTGCCAGCATGGGAGCGATAATTGGCACAGATACGCAGTATTTT. J is TRBJ2-3 and V is TRBV28, with D possibly matching TRBD2 (5 bases). The CDR3 runs to 15 residues. With 7 bases removed from V and 1 base from J, the gap between germline ends came to 15 bases. CDR1 MDHEN and CDR2 SYDVKM come from the germline V gene.

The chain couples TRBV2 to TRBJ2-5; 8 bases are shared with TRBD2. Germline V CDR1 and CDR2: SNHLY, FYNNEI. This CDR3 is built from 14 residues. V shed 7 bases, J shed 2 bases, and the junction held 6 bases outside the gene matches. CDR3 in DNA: TGTGCCAGCATGAAGGGACTAGGTCAAGAGACCCAGTACTTC. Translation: CASMKGLGQETQYF. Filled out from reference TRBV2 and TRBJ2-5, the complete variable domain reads EPEVTQTPSHQVTQMGQEVILRCVPISNHLYFYWYRQILGQKVEFLVSFYNNEISEKSEIFDDQFSVERPDGSNFTLKIRSTKLEDSAMYFCASMKGLGQETQYFGPGTRLLVL.

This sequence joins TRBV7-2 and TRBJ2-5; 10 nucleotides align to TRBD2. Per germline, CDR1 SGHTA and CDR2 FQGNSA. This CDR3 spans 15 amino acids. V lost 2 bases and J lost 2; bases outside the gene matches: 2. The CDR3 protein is CASSLPLAGQETQYF. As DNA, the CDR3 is TGTGCCAGCAGCTTACCACTAGCGGGGCAAGAGACCCAGTACTTC.

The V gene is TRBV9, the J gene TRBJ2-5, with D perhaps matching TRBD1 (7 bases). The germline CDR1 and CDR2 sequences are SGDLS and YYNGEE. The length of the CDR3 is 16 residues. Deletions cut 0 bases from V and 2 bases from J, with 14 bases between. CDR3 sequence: CASSVAPAGGQETQYF. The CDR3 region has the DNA TGTGCCAGCAGCGTAGCTCCGGCAGGGGGGCAAGAGACCCAGTACTTC.

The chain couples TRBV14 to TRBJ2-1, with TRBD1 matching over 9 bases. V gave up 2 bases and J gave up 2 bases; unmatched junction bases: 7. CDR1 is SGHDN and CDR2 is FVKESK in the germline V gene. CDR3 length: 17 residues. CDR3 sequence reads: CASSQWKGQGPYNEQFF. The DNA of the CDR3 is TGTGCCAGCAGCCAATGGAAGGGACAGGGTCCCTACAATGAGCAGTTCTTC.

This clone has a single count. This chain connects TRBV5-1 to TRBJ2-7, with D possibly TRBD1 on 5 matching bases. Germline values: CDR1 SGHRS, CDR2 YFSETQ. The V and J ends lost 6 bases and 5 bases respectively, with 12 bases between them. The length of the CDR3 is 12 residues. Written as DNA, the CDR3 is TGCGCCAGCAAAGGGGATTCCGACGAGCAGTACTTC. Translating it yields CASKGDSDEQYF.

CDR3 sequence reads: CASSQEIRRNEQFF. In nucleotides, the CDR3 is TGTGCCAGCAGCCAAGAGATCAGGAGGAATGAGCAGTTCTTC. The V call is TRBV4-2, the J call TRBJ2-1; D is possibly TRBD2 (5 bases). In germline, CDR1 is LGHNA, CDR2 YNFKEQ. The length of the CDR3 is 14 residues. V lost 0 bases and J lost 7, with 10 bases in between.

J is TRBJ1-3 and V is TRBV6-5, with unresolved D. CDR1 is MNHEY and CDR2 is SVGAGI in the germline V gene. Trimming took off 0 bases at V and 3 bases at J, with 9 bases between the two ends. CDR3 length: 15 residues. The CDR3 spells CASSYSRLNGNTIYF. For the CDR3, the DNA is TGTGCCAGCAGTTACTCGAGACTGAATGGAAACACCATATATTTT.

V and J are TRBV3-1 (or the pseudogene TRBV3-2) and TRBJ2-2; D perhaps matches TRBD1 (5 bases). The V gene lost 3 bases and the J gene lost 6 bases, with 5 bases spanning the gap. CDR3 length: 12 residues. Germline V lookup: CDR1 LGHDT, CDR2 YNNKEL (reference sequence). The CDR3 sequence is CASSQGPGELFF. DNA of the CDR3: TGTGCCAGCAGCCAGGGGCCCGGGGAGCTGTTTTTT.

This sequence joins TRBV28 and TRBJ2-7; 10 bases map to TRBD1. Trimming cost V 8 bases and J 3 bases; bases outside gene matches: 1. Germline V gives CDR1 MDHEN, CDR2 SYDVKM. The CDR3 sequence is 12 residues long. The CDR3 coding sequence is TGTGCCAGCTGGGACAGGGGCTACGAGCAGTACTTC. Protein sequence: CASWDRGYEQYF.

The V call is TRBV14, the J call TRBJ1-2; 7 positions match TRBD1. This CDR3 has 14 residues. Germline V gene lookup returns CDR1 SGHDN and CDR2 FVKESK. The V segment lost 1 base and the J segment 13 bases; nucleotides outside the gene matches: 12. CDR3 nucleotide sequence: TGTGCCAGCAGCCAAGCGGGACAATACAGGGGAGGCACCTTC. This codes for CASSQAGQYRGGTF.

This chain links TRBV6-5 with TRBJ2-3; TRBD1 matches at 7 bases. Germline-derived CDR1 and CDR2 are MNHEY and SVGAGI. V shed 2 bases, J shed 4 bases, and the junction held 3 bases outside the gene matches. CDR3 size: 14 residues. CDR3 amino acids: CASSYDREADTQYF. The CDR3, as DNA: TGTGCCAGCAGTTACGACAGGGAAGCAGATACGCAGTATTTT.

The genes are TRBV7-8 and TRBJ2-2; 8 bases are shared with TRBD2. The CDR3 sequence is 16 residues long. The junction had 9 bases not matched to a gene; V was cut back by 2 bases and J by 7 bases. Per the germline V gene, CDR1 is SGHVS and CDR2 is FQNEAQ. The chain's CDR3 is CASSLFRGGRGGELFF. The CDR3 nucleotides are TGTGCCAGCAGCTTATTTCGGGGGGGCCGAGGCGGGGAGCTGTTTTTT.

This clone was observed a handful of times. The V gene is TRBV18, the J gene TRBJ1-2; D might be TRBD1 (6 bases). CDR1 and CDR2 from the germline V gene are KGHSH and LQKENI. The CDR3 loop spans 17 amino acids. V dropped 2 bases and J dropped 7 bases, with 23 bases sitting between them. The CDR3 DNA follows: TGTGCCAGCTCACCAGCCGGACAGAGCCTCCTCATGGGTGGCTACACCTTC. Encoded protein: CASSPAGQSLLMGGYTF.